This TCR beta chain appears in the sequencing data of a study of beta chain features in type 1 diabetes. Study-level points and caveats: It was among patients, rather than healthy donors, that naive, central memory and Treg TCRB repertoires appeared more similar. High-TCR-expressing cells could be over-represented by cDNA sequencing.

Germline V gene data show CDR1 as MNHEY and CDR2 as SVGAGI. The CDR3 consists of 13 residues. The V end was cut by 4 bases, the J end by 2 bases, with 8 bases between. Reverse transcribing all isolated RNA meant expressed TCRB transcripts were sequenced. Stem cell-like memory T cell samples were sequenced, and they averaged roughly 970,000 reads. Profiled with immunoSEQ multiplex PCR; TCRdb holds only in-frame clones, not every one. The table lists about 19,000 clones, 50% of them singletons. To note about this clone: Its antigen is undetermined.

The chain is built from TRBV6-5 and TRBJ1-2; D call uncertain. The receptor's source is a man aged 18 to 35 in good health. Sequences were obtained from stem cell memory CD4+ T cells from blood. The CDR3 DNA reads TGTGCCAGCAGTTCCCTACTGAACTATGGCTACACCTTC. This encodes CASSSLLNYGYTF.